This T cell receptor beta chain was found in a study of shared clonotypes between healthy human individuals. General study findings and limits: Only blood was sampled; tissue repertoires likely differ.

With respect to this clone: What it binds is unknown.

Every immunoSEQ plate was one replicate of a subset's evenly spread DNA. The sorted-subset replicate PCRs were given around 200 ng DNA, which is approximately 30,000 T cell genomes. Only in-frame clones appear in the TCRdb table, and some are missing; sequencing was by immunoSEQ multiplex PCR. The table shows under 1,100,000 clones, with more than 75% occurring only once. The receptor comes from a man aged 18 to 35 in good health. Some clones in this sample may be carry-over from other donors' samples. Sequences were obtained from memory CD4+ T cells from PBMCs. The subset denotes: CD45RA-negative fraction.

In nucleotides, the CDR3 is TGTGCCAGCAGCTTAGTTGGAGGGCAGGGTGATCAGCCCCAGCATTTT. Its protein product is CASSLVGGQGDQPQHF. The chain is built from TRBV7-2 and TRBJ1-5; weak D call: TRBD1 (5 bases). Germline loops: CDR1 SGHTA, CDR2 FQGNSA. This CDR3 spans 16 amino acids. Between the trimmed V and J ends, which lost 1 base and 5 bases, there was a span of 15 bases.